This TCR beta chain was found in a study of memory CD4+ T cells and cytomegalovirus serostatus. The table came from immunoSEQ multiplex PCR; TCRdb's copy has only in-frame clones and leaves some out. The table shows tens of thousands of clones, with about three quarters occurring only once. The sort gate was single viable CD3+CD4+CD8-CD45RO+ cells for memory CD4+ T cells. V shed 4 bases and J shed 3 bases, with 13 bases lying between them. CDR3 length: 14 amino acids. Per germline, CDR1 SGHAT and CDR2 FQNNGV. This clone was seen more than once but under ten times. This TCR was sampled from an adult in good health and CMV-seropositive. The source material was memory CD4+ T cells from blood. The chain is built from TRBV11-2 and TRBJ2-7; D could derive from TRBD1 or TRBD2 (6 bases each). The CDR3 protein is CASSSVRGRYEQYF. CDR3 bases: TGTGCCAGCAGCTCCGTCCGGGGGCGCTACGAGCAGTACTTC.